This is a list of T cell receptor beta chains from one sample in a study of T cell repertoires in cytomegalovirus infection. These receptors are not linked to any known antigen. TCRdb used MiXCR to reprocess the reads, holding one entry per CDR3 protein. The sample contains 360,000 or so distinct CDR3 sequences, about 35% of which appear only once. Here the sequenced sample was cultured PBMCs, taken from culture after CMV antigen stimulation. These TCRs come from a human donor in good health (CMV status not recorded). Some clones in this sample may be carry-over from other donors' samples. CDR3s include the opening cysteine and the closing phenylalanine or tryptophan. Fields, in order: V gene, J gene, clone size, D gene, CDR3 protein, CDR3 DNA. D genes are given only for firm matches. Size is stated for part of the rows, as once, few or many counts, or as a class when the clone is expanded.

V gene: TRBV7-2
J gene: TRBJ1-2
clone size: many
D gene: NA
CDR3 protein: CASSPDRNYGYTF
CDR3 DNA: TGCGCCAGCAGCCCCGACAGGAACTATGGCTACACCTTC

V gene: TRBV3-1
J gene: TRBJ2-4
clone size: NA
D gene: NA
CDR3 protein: CASSQEGQLAKNIQYF
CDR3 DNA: TGTGCCAGCAGCCAAGAGGGTCAGTTAGCCAAAAACATTCAGTACTTC

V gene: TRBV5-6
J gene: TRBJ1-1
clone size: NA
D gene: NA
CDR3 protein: CASSLLLTEGEPTEAFF
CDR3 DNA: TGTGCCAGCAGCTTGTTATTGACTGAAGGGGAACCCACTGAAGCTTTCTTT

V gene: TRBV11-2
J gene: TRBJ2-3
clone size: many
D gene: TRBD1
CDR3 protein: CASSLTGVASGRILSTDTQYF
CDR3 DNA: TGTGCCAGCAGCTTGACAGGGGTGGCCAGCGGTAGGATCCTTAGCACAGATACGCAGTATTTT

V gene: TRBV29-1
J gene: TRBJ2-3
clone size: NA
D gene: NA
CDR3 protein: CSVAKSTGDTQYF
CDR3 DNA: TGCAGCGTTGCCAAATCGACAGGCGATACGCAGTATTTT

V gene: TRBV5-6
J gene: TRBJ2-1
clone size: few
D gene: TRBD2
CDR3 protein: CASSARPGLAGTFYNEQFF
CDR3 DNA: TGTGCCAGCAGCGCCAGGCCGGGACTAGCGGGAACCTTCTACAATGAGCAGTTCTTC

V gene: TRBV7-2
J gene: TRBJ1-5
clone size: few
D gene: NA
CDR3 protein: CASSSSPNQPQHF
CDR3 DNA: TGTGCCAGCAGCTCATCCCCCAATCAGCCCCAGCATTTT

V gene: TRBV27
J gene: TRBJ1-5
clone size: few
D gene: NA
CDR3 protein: CASSSLTGIQIESNQPQHF
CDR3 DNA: TGTGCCAGCAGTTCCCTAACAGGGATCCAAATCGAAAGCAATCAGCCCCAGCATTTT

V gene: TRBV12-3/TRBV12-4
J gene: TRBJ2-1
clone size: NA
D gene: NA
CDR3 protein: CASRVSEHSDKQFF
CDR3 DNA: TGTGCCAGCAGGGTCTCGGAACACAGCGATAAGCAGTTCTTC

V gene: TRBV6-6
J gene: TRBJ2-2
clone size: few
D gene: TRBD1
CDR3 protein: CASSYSLGQGSGELFF
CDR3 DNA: TGTGCCAGCAGTTACAGTTTGGGACAGGGGTCCGGGGAGCTGTTTTTT

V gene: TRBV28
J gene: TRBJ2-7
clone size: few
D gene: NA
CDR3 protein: CASGGHNEQYF
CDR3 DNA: TGTGCCAGCGGGGGACACAACGAGCAGTACTTC

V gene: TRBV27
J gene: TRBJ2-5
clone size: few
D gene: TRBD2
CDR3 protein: CASSRTRGQETQYF
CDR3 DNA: TGTGCCAGCAGCCGGACTAGGGGCCAAGAGACCCAGTACTTC

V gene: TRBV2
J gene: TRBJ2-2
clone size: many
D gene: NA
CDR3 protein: CASTELGYTGELFF
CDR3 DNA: TGTGCCAGCACCGAACTGGGTTACACCGGGGAGCTGTTTTTT

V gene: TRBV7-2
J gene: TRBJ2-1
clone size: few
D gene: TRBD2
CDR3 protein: CASSPEAGGPIEQFF
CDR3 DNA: TGTGCCAGCAGCCCCGAAGCGGGAGGGCCTATTGAGCAGTTCTTC

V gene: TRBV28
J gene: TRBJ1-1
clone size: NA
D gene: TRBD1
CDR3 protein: CASVQGAHTEAFF
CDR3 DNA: TGTGCCAGCGTACAGGGGGCGCACACTGAAGCTTTCTTT

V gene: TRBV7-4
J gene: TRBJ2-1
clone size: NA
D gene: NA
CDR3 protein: CASRGLYNEQFF
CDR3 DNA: TGTGCCAGCCGGGGGCTCTACAATGAGCAGTTCTTC

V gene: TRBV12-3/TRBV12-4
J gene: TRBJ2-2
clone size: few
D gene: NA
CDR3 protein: CASSLAPALRNTGELFF
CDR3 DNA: TGTGCCAGCAGTTTAGCGCCGGCCCTACGGAACACCGGGGAGCTGTTTTTT

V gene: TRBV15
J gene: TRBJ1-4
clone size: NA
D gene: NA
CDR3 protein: CAAGGGQGKLFF
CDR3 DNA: TGTGCCGCGGGGGGGGGCCAGGGGAAACTGTTTTTT

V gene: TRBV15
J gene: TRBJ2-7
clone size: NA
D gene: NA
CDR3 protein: CATSRDPGISYEQYF
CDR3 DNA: TGTGCCACCAGCAGAGATCCGGGTATCTCCTACGAGCAGTACTTC

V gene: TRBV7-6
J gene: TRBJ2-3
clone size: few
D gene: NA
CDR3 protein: CASSRHGGGSTDTQYF
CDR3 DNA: TGTGCCAGCAGCCGCCACGGTGGCGGGAGCACAGATACGCAGTATTTT

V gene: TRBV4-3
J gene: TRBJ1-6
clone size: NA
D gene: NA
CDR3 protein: CASSQEWQDHSSYNSPLHF
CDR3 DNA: TGCGCCAGCAGCCAAGAGTGGCAGGATCATAGCTCCTATAATTCACCCCTCCACTTT

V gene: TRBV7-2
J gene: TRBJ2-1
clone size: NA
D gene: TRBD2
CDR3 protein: CASSSRTSGRDEQFF
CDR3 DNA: TGTGCCAGCAGCTCCCGGACTAGCGGGCGCGATGAGCAGTTCTTC

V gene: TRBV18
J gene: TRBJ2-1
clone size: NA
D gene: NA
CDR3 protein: CASSPRGYDEQFF
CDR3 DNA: TGTGCCAGCTCACCCAGGGGATACGATGAGCAGTTCTTC

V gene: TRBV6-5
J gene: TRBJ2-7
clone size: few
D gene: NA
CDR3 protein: CASGSRREPSYEQYF
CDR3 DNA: TGTGCCAGCGGCAGCAGGCGGGAACCTTCCTACGAGCAGTACTTC

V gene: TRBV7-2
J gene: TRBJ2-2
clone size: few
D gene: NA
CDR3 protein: CASSLTAGATGELFF
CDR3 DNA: TGTGCCAGCAGTTTAACGGCAGGAGCCACCGGGGAGCTGTTTTTT

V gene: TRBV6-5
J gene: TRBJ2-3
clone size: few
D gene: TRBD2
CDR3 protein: CASSYSSGGKMGLAGVADTQYF
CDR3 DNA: TGTGCCAGCAGTTACTCGTCGGGGGGGAAAATGGGACTAGCGGGAGTGGCGGATACGCAGTATTTT

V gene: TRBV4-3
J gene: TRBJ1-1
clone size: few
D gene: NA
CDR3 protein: CASSPTSSGTQAFF
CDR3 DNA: TGCGCCAGCAGCCCGACCTCTTCCGGGACTCAAGCTTTCTTT

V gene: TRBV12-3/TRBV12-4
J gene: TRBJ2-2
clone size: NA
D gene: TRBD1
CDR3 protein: CASSLARGHTGELFF
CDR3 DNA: TGTGCCAGCAGTTTAGCGAGGGGGCACACCGGGGAGCTGTTTTTT

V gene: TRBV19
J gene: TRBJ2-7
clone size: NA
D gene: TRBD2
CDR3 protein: CASKTSGGYEQYF
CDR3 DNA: TGTGCCAGTAAAACTAGCGGGGGTTACGAGCAGTACTTC

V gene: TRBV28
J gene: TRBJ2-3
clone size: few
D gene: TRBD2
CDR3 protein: CASSLGNSGITDTQYF
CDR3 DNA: TGTGCCAGCAGTTTAGGCAATAGCGGGATAACAGATACGCAGTATTTT

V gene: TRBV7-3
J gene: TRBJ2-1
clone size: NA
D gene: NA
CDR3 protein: CASSQVNLNDEQFF
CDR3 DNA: TGTGCCAGCAGCCAAGTCAACTTGAACGATGAGCAGTTCTTC

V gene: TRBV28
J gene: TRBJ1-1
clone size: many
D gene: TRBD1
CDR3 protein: CASSLMTGLNTEAFF
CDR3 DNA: TGTGCCAGCAGTTTAATGACAGGGCTGAACACTGAAGCTTTCTTT

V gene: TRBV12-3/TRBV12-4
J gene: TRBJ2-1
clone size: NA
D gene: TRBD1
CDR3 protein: CTSRGQGRNEQFF
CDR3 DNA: TGTACCAGCAGGGGACAGGGTAGGAATGAGCAGTTCTTC

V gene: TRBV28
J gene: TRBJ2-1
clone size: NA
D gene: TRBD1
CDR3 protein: CATWTGSYNEQFF
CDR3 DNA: TGTGCCACCTGGACAGGGTCCTACAATGAGCAGTTCTTC

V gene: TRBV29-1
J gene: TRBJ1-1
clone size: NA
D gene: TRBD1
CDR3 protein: CSVVGQEARNTEAFF
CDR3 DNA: TGCAGCGTTGTCGGACAGGAGGCACGGAACACTGAAGCTTTCTTT

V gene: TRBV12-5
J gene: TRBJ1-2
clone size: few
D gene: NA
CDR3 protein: CASDRAGPHYGYTF
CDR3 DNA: TGTGCTAGTGACCGCGCGGGCCCCCACTATGGCTACACCTTC

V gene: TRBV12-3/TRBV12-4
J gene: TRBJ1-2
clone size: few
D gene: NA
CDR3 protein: CASSFYTGQGGYTF
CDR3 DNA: TGTGCCAGCAGTTTTTATACAGGGCAAGGAGGCTACACCTTC

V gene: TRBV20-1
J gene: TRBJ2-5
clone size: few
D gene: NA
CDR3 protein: CSARDLLAYQETQYF
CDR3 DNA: TGCAGTGCTAGAGACCTGCTAGCGTACCAAGAGACCCAGTACTTC

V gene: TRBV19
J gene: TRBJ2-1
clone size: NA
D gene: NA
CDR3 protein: CASTPPGLARWDEQFF
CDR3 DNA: TGTGCCAGTACCCCTCCGGGGCTAGCGCGGTGGGATGAGCAGTTCTTC

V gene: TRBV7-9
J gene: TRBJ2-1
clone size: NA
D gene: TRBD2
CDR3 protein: CASSLAGLAGMNEQFF
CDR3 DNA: TGTGCCAGCAGCTTAGCGGGACTAGCGGGGATGAATGAGCAGTTCTTC

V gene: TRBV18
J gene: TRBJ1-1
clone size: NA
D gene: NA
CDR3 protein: CASSEGLWDTEAFF
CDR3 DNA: TGTGCCAGCTCAGAGGGTTTGTGGGACACTGAAGCTTTCTTT

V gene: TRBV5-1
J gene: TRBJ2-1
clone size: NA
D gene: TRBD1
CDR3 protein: CASSLSRGNGEQFF
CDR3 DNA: TGCGCCAGCAGCTTGTCCAGGGGGAACGGTGAGCAGTTCTTC

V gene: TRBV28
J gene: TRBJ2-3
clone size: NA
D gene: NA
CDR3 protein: CASSGAVTDTQYF
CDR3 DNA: TGTGCCAGCAGTGGAGCAGTCACAGATACGCAGTATTTT

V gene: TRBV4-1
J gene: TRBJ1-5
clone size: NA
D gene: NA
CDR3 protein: CASSPFVDFRVNQPQHF
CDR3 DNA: TGCGCCAGCAGCCCTTTCGTGGATTTTAGGGTAAATCAGCCCCAGCATTTT

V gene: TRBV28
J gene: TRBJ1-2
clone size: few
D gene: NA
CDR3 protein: CASRKRPGFNYGYTF
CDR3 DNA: TGTGCCAGCAGAAAAAGGCCCGGTTTCAACTATGGCTACACCTTC

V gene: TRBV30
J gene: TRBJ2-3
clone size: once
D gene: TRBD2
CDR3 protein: CAWSGELADRTDTQYF
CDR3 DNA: TGTGCCTGGAGTGGTGAGCTAGCGGACCGCACAGATACGCAGTATTTT

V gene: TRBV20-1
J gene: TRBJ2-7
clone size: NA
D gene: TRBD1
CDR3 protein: CSARERTGGYEQYF
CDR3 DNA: TGCAGTGCTAGAGAGAGAACAGGGGGCTACGAGCAGTACTTC

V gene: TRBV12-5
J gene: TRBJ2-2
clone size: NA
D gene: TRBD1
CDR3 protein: CASGLVLLGRGLLTSTGELFF
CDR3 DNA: TGTGCTAGTGGTTTGGTACTTTTAGGCAGGGGGCTCTTAACCTCCACCGGGGAGCTGTTTTTT